This T cell receptor (beta chain) was sequenced in a study of blood T cell repertoires in COVID-19. Across the whole study: Italy, Spain and the United States were the sources of the convalescent and acute COVID-19 samples. T cells, B-cell-depleted T cells, or PBMCs provided the cDNA or gDNA that served as material.

Authors' methods: Reference gene primer amplification yielded estimated nucleated cell counts. Sequencing used immunoSEQ multiplex PCR; TCRdb keeps in-frame clones, though not all of them. V and J calls and clone size come straight from that table; D and trimming were deduced from the DNA. The sample lists about 200,000 clones, roughly 84% seen once, with roughly 2% in the top ten. Germline CDR1 SGHVS, CDR2 FQNEAQ. V trimming: 4 bases; J trimming: 4 bases; junction bases outside the gene matches: 6. The CDR3 contains 14 residues. Sequenced sample: peripheral blood. The chain carries TRBV7-8 and TRBJ2-7; 8 bases match TRBD1. The clonotype comes from a middle-aged man with active or convalescent COVID-19. The CDR3 loop is CASSSQGDSYEQYF. The DNA for the CDR3 is TGTGCCAGCAGCTCACAGGGGGATAGTTACGAGCAGTACTTC.